The sequence of this TCR beta chain was determined in a study of T cells expressing NK-cell markers. For the study at large: Sorted CD3+CD56+NKG2C+, CD3+CD56+NKG2C- and CD3+CD56-NKG2C+ T-cell subsets were beta-chain profiled. General study results and limits: These clonotypes additionally ranked first within the CD3+CD56-NKG2C+ fraction of a handful of donors. Expanded NKG2C+ T cell clones were not confirmed as HCMV-specific. Dominant NKG2C+ clonotypes made up about 1.0-7.0% of CD8+ T cells in more than 5 donors.

No DNA is given; TCRdb re-called the 5' RACE reads and lists each CDR3 protein once. The listing records 500,000 or so distinct CDR3 sequences. In germline, CDR1 is SQVTM, CDR2 ANQGSEA. This CDR3 has 13 amino acids. Turning to this clonotype: Its antigen remains unidentified.

The source is a young man in good health. The chain carries TRBV29-1 and TRBJ2-3; the D gene TCRdb calls, TRBD2, cannot be checked with no DNA. What was sequenced was blood T cells: a sorted CD56 or NKG2C T cell subset, CD4+ or CD8+ T cells, or bulk PBMC T cells (not recorded which). CDR3 sequence reads: CSVRLAGVDTQYF.